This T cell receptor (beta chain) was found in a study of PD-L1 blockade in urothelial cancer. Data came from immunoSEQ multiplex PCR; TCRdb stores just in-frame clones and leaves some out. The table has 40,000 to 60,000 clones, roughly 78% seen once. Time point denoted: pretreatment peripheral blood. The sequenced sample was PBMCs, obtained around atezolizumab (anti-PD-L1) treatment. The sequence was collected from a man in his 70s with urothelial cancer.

The CDR3 is CASSLRQGEMNTEAFF. CDR3 sequence (DNA): TGTGCCAGCAGTCTGAGACAGGGGGAAATGAACACTGAAGCTTTCTTT. This chain connects TRBV28 to TRBJ1-1; 9 nucleotides align to TRBD1. With V trimmed by 5 bases and J by 0 bases, 7 bases remained unmatched. CDR1 MDHEN and CDR2 SYDVKM come from the germline V gene. This CDR3 has 16 residues.